The 6 T cell receptor beta chains given below trace back to one sample, sequenced in a study of blood T cells in healthy people across ages. Next came a second PCR, run for about 7 to 12 cycles, which used a sample-barcoded 5' primer along with a J-beta primer mix. TCRdb analysed the 5' RACE reads with MiXCR anew, one entry per CDR3 protein. The repertoire has 1.5 million or so distinct CDR3 sequences, roughly two fifths of them found once; the top ten carry roughly 3.7%. Sequenced: blood. The receptors come from a young woman in good health.

The chain carries TRBV6-2 or TRBV6-3 and TRBJ1-1; D uncertain. V lost 0 bases to trimming and J lost 6 bases, with 8 bases between them. Germline V CDR1 and CDR2: MNHEY, SVGEGT. CDR3 length: 13 amino acids. DNA of the CDR3: TGTGCCAGCAGTTACTCTATTCACGCTGAAGCTTTCTTT. Protein product: CASSYSIHAEAFF.

This clonotype was found a few times. This may be a read error, as it is one base from a much larger clone. The chain is built from TRBV6-5 and TRBJ2-3; D gene unclear. Germline V gene lookup returns CDR1 MNHEY and CDR2 SVGAGI. Trimming shortened V by 10 bases and J by 3 bases, and 14 bases separated the two germline ends. This CDR3 region has 13 residues. The CDR3 loop is CATIRTRTDTQYF. The CDR3 region has the DNA TGTGCCACCATCCGGACGAGGACAGATACGCAGTATTTT.

This clonotype was observed a few times. The chain recombines TRBV7-2 with TRBJ1-5, with 9 bases aligning to TRBD1. This CDR3 spans 14 amino acids. V lost 5 bases to trimming and J lost 7 bases; unmatched junction nucleotides: 6. The germline V gene encodes CDR1 SGHTA and CDR2 FQGNSA. CDR3 in amino acids: CASSHRGRGQPQHF. The CDR3 DNA is TGTGCCAGCAGCCACAGGGGGCGCGGACAGCCCCAGCATTTT.

This clonotype has only a few counts. V gene TRBV6-2 or TRBV6-3 combines with J gene TRBJ2-7; tentatively, D is TRBD1 (6 bases). Germline CDR1 reads MNHEY; CDR2 reads SVGEGT. CDR3 length: 14 residues. Between the trimmed V and J ends, which lost 3 bases and 3 bases, there was a span of 12 bases. The CDR3 reads CASSYSHRDYEQYF. The DNA for the CDR3 is TGTGCCAGCAGTTATTCACACAGGGACTACGAGCAGTACTTC.

About this clonotype: A much bigger clone sits one base away, suggesting this may be a read error. In DNA form, the CDR3 reads TGTGCCAGCAGAGCCTCTAGGGTTCCGACCTACGAGCAGTACTTC. This gives the protein CASRASRVPTYEQYF. This chain links TRBV12-3 or TRBV12-4 with TRBJ2-5; no clear D gene. Matching the DNA end better, TRBJ2-7 makes the J call doubtful. This CDR3 has 15 residues.

This clonotype was observed a few times. V gene TRBV6-2 or TRBV6-3 combines with J gene TRBJ1-2; D gene unclear. The V gene's germline CDR1 is MNHEY and CDR2 SVGEGT. V lost 11 bases and J lost 0, with 10 bases in between. The CDR3 spans 12 residues. CDR3 DNA: TGTGCCGTCTCGGACGCTAACTATGGCTACACCTTC. Encoded protein: CAVSDANYGYTF.